The source of this TCR beta chain is a study of shared clonotypes between healthy human individuals. TCRdb's table, derived via immunoSEQ multiplex PCR, lists solely in-frame clones and lacks some. The sample has 600,000 to 750,000 clones; over 55% are singletons. There are a few counts of this clone. V shed 4 bases, J shed 3 bases, and the junction held 5 bases outside the gene matches. In germline, CDR1 is SGHNT, CDR2 YYREEE (reference sequence). The CDR3 has 14 amino acids. The CD4+ fraction was divided into a CD45RA+ naive subset and a CD45RA-negative memory subset. Sample: memory CD4+ T cells sorted from blood. Specified subset: CD45RA-negative fraction. V and J are TRBV5-4 and TRBJ2-7, with 9 bases identical to TRBD1. The sequence derives from a woman in her twenties or thirties in good health. CDR3 loop: CASSPTGQGYEQYF. The CDR3 bases are TGTGCCAGCAGCCCTACGGGACAGGGCTACGAGCAGTACTTC.